This T cell receptor beta chain stems from a study of blood T cell repertoires in COVID-19. Study members were between about 18 and 89 years old and lived in approximately 25 US regions. Cohort placement rested on clinical history that participants reported themselves. Before they entered the study, exposed participants had met a COVID-19 case within 2 weeks. CDR1 MDHEN and CDR2 SYDVKM come from the germline V gene. This CDR3 is 12 amino acids long. V was clipped by 5 bases and J by 6 bases, with 11 bases between them. Per the original data handling: Researchers report that nucleated cell counts were estimated from reference gene primer amplification. Assay used: immunoSEQ multiplex PCR; TCRdb lists only in-frame clones, some missing. The V and J calls and clone size were taken over from that table, and D and trimming were inferred from the DNA. In the table there are over 200,000 clones, 80% to 90% of which are singletons.

The receptor's source is a woman aged 25 to 39 who had been exposed to COVID-19. The sequenced sample consisted of PBMCs or T cells enriched from blood (not recorded which). The chain couples TRBV28 to TRBJ2-7, with D possibly TRBD1 on 5 matching bases. The CDR3 here is CASSRGVSEQYF. CDR3 sequence (DNA): TGTGCCAGCAGTAGGGGCGTCAGCGAGCAGTACTTC.